This TCR beta chain was documented in a study of T-cell reconstitution after alpha-beta-depleted transplantation in children. Study-level findings and limits: Reported findings indicate that, about two months after transplant, alpha-beta T cells came from several hundred expanded clones, which were derived from non-depleted graft cells. A year post-transplant, T-cell counts and diversity derived mostly from newly produced T cells. The high TCRbeta diversity at day 60 in some patients came from surviving recipient T cells and thymic progenitors.

This clonotype was counted between two and nine times. Antigen specificity is unknown. A library of TCRbeta sequences, prepared with unique molecular identifiers, was generated. TCRdb re-called the PCR reads through MiXCR, storing one row per CDR3 protein. The data show around 960,000 distinct CDR3 sequences, about 29% seen once. Per germline, CDR1 MNHEY and CDR2 SVGAGI. This CDR3 comprises 18 residues. Trimming left V 4 bases short and J 2 bases short, with 22 bases between. Sequencing was performed on PBMCs, mostly from graft donor cells, taken 360 days after TCRalphabeta/CD19-depleted stem cell transplant. This chain links TRBV6-5 with TRBJ2-3; TRBD1 is a possible D gene (6 bases). The sequence was collected from a boy younger than two who had a stem cell transplant for SCID, so the T cells may come from the graft donor. The DNA for the CDR3 is TGTGCCAGCAGTTCGAAGATCGGGACACGGAGATCCACAGATACGCAGTATTTT. Translation: CASSSKIGTRRSTDTQYF.